This is a list of T cell receptor beta chains from one sample in a study of cytomegalovirus exposure and HLA in healthy donors. Assay: immunoSEQ multiplex PCR; the TCRdb copy retains only in-frame clones and omits some. Of roughly 200,000 clones listed, around 79% are singletons. The sample taken for sequencing was PBMCs. Receptors originate from a middle-aged woman in good health and CMV-seronegative. Both conserved end residues are part of each CDR3. D genes are given only for firm matches. The size of a clone is reported for some rows only, either as once, few or many, or as a class for expanded clones.

J | V | D | size | DNA | CDR3
TRBJ2-7 | TRBV28 | TRBD1 | - | TGTGCCAGCAGTCCGGCATGGGGGGACAGGGCTTCCTACGAGCAGTACTTC | CASSPAWGDRASYEQYF
TRBJ2-5 | TRBV7-2 | TRBD2 | - | TGTGCCAGCAGCTTAAGGGGCAGGGGGCGCGGAGCGGGAGGGGAGACCCAGTACTTC | CASSLRGRGRGAGGETQYF
TRBJ2-7 | TRBV9 | TRBD1 | few | TGTGCCAGCAGCGGGGACAGAGACTACGAGCAGTACTTC | CASSGDRDYEQYF
TRBJ2-1 | TRBV7-2 | TRBD2 | - | TGTGCCAGCAGCCCCGGTCCCGTAGCGGGAGGGCGGGAGCAGTTCTTC | CASSPGPVAGGREQFF
TRBJ2-5 | TRBV6-4 | - | - | TGTGCCGGCCCCCAGAGGTACCAAGAGACCCAGTACTTC | CAGPQRYQETQYF
TRBJ2-1 | TRBV7-8 | TRBD2 | - | TGTGCCAGCAGCTTAAGACTAGCGGGGGTGCGTGACAATGAGCAGTTCTTC | CASSLRLAGVRDNEQFF
TRBJ2-5 | TRBV6-1 | - | few | TGTGCCAGCAGTATTTCTCGAGAGACCCAGTACTTC | CASSISRETQYF
TRBJ2-6 | TRBV4-1 | - | - | TGCGCCAGCAGCCAGATAGGGACATCGGGAAGGGCCAACGTCCTGACTTTC | CASSQIGTSGRANVLTF
TRBJ2-7 | TRBV5-4 | - | - | TGTGCCTTCCAGGGCAGCTTAACCCACTACGAGCAGTACTTC | CAFQGSLTHYEQYF
TRBJ2-5 | TRBV6-5 | TRBD1 | - | TGTGCCAGCAGTTACTCCCGACAGGGGGCATGGGAGACCCAGTACTTC | CASSYSRQGAWETQYF